This entry lists 9 T cell receptor beta chains sequenced from one sample in a study of blood T cell repertoires in COVID-19. Sequencing used immunoSEQ multiplex PCR; TCRdb keeps in-frame clones, though not all of them. The sample shows about 190,000 clones, about 89% of them seen only once. Sequenced sample: peripheral blood. Source of these receptors: a man between 35 and 55 years old with acute or convalescent COVID-19.

The gene calls are TRBV11-3 and TRBJ2-1; perhaps TRBD2 as D (6 bases). V was shortened by 0 bases and J by 5 bases, with 11 bases between the two germline ends. Germline assignment: CDR1 SGHNT and CDR2 YENEEA. This CDR3 is 15 amino acids long. CDR3: CASSLDGTGDNEQFF. CDR3 nucleotide sequence: TGTGCCAGCAGCTTAGATGGGACGGGAGACAATGAGCAGTTCTTC.

CDR3 sequence reads: CASSREETQYF. The CDR3 DNA reads as TGTGCCAGCTCACGAGAAGAGACCCAGTACTTC. V and J are TRBV18 and TRBJ2-5; D not resolved. CDR3 length equals 11 residues. The germline V and J ends were trimmed by 4 bases and 3 bases, with 3 bases remaining between them. Germline lookup yields CDR1 KGHSH and CDR2 LQKENI. Using reference TRBV18 and TRBJ2-5 for the parts outside the CDR3, the full variable domain is NAGVMQNPRHLVRRRGQEARLRCSPMKGHSHVYWYRQLPEEGLKFMVYLQKENIIDESGMPKERFSAEFPKEGPSILRIQQVVRGDSAAYFCASSREETQYFGPGTRLLVL.

V and J are TRBV3-1 (or the pseudogene TRBV3-2) and TRBJ2-5; D is unclear. V lost 1 base, J lost 5 bases, and 8 bases lay in between. The CDR3 contains 13 residues. Germline loops: CDR1 LGHDT, CDR2 YNNKEL (reference sequence). The CDR3 DNA reads as TGTGCCAGCAGCCAAGGCAGCGAGGAGACCCAGTACTTC. Residues: CASSQGSEETQYF.

V usage is TRBV18 and J usage is TRBJ1-1, with 8 bases fitting TRBD1. CDR1 KGHSH and CDR2 LQKENI come from the germline V gene. With V trimmed by 2 bases and J by 4 bases, 3 bases remained unmatched. The CDR3 has 14 residues. For the CDR3, the DNA is TGTGCCAGCTCACCAGCACAGGGGGGCACTGAAGCTTTCTTT. It codes for CASSPAQGGTEAFF. Full variable domain (rest looked up from reference TRBV18 and TRBJ1-1): NAGVMQNPRHLVRRRGQEARLRCSPMKGHSHVYWYRQLPEEGLKFMVYLQKENIIDESGMPKERFSAEFPKEGPSILRIQQVVRGDSAAYFCASSPAQGGTEAFFGQGTRLTVV.

V gene TRBV12-3 or TRBV12-4 combines with J gene TRBJ1-2; D gene ambiguous. The V and J ends lost 2 bases and 6 bases respectively, with 10 bases between them. This CDR3 is built from 13 residues. In DNA form, the CDR3 reads TGTGCCAGCAGTTTACCCCTACAGAATGGCTACACCTTC. Translation gives CASSLPLQNGYTF.

This clone showed up many times. The chain joins TRBV2 to TRBJ1-1; possible D gene TRBD1, 5 bases. The CDR3 runs to 12 residues. Germline CDR1 SNHLY, CDR2 FYNNEI. Trimming took off 5 bases at V and 7 bases at J, with 11 bases between the two ends. The CDR3 nucleotides are TGTGCCAGCAGTCCCGACAGCCTTGAAGCTTTCTTT. It is translated as CASSPDSLEAFF.

Only one count was recorded for this clone. The rearrangement links TRBV27 to TRBJ1-2; TRBD1 is a possible D gene (5 bases). Germline V lookup: CDR1 MNHEY, CDR2 SMNVEV (reference sequence). V lost 0 bases and J lost 4, with 9 bases in between. The CDR3 has 14 residues. The DNA of the CDR3 is TGTGCCAGCAGTTTATCGTGGCAGGGCTATGGCTACACCTTC. This codes for CASSLSWQGYGYTF.

The chain carries TRBV14 and TRBJ2-1, with no clear D. The germline CDR1 and CDR2 sequences are SGHDN and FVKESK. The ends were cut back, 4 bases at V and 5 bases at J, with 9 bases in the middle. The length of the CDR3 is 13 residues. The DNA for the CDR3 is TGTGCCAGCAGCCTCGGTTTGGACAATGAGCAGTTCTTC. The encoded protein is CASSLGLDNEQFF.

Here the CDR3 reads CASSVGYDPGEKLFF. The CDR3 DNA is TGTGCCAGCAGCGTAGGGTACGACCCAGGAGAAAAACTGTTTTTT. V gene TRBV9 combines with J gene TRBJ1-4; D is unresolved. Germline CDR1 reads SGDLS; CDR2 reads YYNGEE. This CDR3 is 15 amino acids long. V lost 0 bases and J lost 8, with 14 bases in between.